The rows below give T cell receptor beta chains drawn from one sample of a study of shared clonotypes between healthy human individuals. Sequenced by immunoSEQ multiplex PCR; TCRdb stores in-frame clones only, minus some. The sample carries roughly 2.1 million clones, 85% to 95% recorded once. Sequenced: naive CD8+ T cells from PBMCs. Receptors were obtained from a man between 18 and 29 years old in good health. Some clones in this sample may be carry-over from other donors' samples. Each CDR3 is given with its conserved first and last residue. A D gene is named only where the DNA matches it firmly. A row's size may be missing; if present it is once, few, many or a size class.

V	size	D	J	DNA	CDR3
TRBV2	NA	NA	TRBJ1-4	TGTGCCAGCAGTGACCAGGGTCGGACTGAAAAACTGTTTTTT	CASSDQGRTEKLFF
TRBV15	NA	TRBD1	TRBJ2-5	TGTGCCACCCGGGACAGGGGCGGGACCCAGTACTTC	CATRDRGGTQYF
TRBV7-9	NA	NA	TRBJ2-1	TGTGCCAGCAATTCGGGACACAAAACGGTCAATGAGCAGTTCTTC	CASNSGHKTVNEQFF
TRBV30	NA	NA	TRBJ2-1	TGTGCCTGGAGTGCTGGAGGGGAACAGTTCTTC	CAWSAGGEQFF
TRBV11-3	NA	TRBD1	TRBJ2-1	TGTGCCAGCAGCGCTCGGGACAGATCCTACAATGAGCAGTTCTTC	CASSARDRSYNEQFF
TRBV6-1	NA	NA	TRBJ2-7	TGTGCCAGCAGTGAACCTTCAATTCTCTACGAGCAGTACTTC	CASSEPSILYEQYF
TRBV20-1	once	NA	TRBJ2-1	TGCAGTGCCTTCGACAATGAGCAGTTCTTC	CSAFDNEQFF
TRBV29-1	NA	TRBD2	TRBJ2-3	TGCAGCGTTGATCCGGGACTAGATGGCACAGATACGCAGTATTTT	CSVDPGLDGTDTQYF
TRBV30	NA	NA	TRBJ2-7	TGTGCCTGGGGGGGCGGCTACGAGCAGTACTTC	CAWGGGYEQYF
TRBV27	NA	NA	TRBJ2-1	TGTGCCAGCAGTTCCCCCTTAAGACTCCACGGCAATGAGCAGTTCTTC	CASSSPLRLHGNEQFF
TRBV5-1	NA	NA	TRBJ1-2	TGCGCCAGCAGCTCGGACATCTATGGCTACACCTTC	CASSSDIYGYTF
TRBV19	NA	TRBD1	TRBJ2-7	TGTGCCAGTAGTCATGGACAGGCATACGAGCAGTACTTC	CASSHGQAYEQYF
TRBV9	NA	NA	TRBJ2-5	TGTGCCAGCAGCGCTCTCCCCGGGAGTCGGGAAGAGACCCAGTACTTC	CASSALPGSREETQYF
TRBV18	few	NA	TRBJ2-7	TGTGCCAGCTCACCCGACAGCTACGAGCAGTACTTC	CASSPDSYEQYF